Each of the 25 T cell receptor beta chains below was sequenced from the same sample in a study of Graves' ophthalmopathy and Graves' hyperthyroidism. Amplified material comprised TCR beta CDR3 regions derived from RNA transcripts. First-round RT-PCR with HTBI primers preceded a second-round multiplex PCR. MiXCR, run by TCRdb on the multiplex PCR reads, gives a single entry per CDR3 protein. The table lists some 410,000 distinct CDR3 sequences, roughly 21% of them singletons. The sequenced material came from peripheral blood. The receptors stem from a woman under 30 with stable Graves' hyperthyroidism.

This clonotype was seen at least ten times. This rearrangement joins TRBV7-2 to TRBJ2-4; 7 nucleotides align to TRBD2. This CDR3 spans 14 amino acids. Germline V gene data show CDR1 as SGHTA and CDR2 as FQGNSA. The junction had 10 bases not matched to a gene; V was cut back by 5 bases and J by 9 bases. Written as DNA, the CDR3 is TGTGCCAGCAGCGTGCGGGGAAGCGGGGCCATTCAGTACTTC. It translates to CASSVRGSGAIQYF.

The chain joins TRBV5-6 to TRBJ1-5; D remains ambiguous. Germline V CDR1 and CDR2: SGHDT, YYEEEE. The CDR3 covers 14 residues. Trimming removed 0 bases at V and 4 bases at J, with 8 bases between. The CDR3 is CASSLGTANQPQHF. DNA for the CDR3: TGTGCCAGCAGCTTGGGCACCGCTAATCAGCCCCAGCATTTT.

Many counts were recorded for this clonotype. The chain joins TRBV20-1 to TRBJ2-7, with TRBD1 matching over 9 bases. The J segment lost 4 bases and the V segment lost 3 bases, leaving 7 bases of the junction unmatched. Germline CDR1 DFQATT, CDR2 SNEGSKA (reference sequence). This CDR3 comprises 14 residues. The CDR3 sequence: CSASASGQGYEQYF. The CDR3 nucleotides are TGCAGTGCTAGCGCTTCGGGACAGGGTTACGAGCAGTACTTC.

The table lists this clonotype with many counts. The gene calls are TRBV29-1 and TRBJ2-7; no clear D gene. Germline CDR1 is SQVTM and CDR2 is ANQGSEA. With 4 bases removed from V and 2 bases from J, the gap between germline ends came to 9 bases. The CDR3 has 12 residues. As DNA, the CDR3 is TGCAGCGTTGTCGTCAGAACCTACGAGCAGTACTTC. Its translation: CSVVVRTYEQYF.

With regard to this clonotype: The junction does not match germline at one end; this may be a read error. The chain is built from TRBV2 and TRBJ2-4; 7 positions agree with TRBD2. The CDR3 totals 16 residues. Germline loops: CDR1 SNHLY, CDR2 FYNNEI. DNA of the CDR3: TGTTCCAGCGGTGAAGCGGGGCGGGTAGCCAAAAACATTCAGTACTTC. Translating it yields CSSGEAGRVAKNIQYF.

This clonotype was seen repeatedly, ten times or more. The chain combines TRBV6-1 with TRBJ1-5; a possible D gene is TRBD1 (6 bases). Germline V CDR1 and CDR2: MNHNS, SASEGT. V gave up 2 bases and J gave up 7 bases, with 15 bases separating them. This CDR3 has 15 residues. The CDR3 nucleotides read TGTGCCAGCAGTGAACGGGGGCCAAGTAACCAGCCCCAGCATTTT. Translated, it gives CASSERGPSNQPQHF.

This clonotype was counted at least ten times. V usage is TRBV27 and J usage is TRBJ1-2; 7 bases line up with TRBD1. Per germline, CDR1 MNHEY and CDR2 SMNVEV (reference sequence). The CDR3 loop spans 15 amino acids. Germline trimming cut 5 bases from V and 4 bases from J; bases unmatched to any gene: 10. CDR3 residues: CASSLRGQTTYGYTF. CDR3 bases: TGTGCCAGCAGTCTCAGGGGACAGACGACCTATGGCTACACCTTC.

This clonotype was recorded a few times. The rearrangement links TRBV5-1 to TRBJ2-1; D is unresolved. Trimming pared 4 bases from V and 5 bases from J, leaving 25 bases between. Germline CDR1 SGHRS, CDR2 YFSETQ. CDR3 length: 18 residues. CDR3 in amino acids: CASSLKPVAPFGNNEQFF. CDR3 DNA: TGCGCCAGCAGCCTAAAGCCGGTAGCCCCTTTTGGGAACAATGAGCAGTTCTTC.

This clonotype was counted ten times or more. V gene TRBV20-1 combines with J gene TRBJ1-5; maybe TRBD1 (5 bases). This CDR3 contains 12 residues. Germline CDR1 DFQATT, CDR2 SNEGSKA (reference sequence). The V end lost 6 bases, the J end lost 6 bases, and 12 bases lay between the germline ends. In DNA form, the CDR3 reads TGCAGTGCCCAGGGTTCGGGTCAGCCCCAGCATTTT. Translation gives CSAQGSGQPQHF.

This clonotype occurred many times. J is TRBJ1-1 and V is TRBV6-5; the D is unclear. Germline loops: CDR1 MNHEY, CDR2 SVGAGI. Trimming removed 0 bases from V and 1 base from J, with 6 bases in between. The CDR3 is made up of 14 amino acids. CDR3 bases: TGTGCCAGCAGTTACTCGACTGAGAACACTGAAGCTTTCTTT. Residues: CASSYSTENTEAFF.

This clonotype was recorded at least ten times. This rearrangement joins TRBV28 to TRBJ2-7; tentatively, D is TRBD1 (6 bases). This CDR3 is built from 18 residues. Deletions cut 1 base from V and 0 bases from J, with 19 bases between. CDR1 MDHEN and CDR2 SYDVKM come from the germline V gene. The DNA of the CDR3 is TGTGCCAGCAGTTTATCCCTCGACGAGGACAGCCTCTCCTACGAGCAGTACTTC. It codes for CASSLSLDEDSLSYEQYF.

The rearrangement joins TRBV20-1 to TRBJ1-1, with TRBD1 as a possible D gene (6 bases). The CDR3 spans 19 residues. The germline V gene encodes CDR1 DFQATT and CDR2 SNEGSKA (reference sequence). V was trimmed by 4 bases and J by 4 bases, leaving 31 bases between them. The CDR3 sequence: CSAKEPKGWFREGGTEAFF. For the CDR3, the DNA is TGCAGTGCTAAAGAGCCGAAAGGGTGGTTCAGGGAAGGGGGCACTGAAGCTTTCTTT.

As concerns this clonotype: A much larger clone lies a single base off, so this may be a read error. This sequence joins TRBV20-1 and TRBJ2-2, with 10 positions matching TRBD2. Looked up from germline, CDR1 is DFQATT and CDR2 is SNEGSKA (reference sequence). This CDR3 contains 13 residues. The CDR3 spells CSAHASGSGELCF. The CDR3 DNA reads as TGCAGTGCGCACGCTAGCGGGAGTGGGGAGCTGTGTTTT.

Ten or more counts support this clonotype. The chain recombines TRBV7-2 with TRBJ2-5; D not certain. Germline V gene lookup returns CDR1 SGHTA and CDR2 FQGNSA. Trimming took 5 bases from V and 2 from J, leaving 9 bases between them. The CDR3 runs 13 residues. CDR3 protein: CASSDRQQETQYF. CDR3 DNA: TGTGCCAGCAGCGATAGACAACAAGAGACCCAGTACTTC.

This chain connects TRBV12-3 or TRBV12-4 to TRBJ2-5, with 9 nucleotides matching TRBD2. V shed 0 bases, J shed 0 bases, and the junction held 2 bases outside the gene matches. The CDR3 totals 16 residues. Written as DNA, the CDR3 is TGTGCCAGCAGTTTAGCCATAGCGGGGGACCAAGAGACCCAGTACTTC. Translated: CASSLAIAGDQETQYF.

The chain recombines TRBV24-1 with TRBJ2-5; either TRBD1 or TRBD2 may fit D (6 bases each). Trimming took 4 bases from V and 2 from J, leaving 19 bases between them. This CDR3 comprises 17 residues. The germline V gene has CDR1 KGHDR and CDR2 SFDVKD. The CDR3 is CATSDLGGRWEQETQYF. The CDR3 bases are TGTGCCACCAGTGACCTGGGGGGCAGATGGGAACAAGAGACCCAGTACTTC.

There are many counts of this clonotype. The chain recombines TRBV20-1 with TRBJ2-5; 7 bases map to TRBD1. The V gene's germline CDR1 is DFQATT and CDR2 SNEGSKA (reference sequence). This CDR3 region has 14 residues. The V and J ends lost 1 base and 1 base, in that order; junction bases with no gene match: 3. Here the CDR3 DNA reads TGCAGTGCTAGAGTAGGGACAGCCCAAGAGACCCAGTACTTC. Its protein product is CSARVGTAQETQYF.

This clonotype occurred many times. The chain's CDR3 is CASSAVRSQRGGYTF. Here the CDR3 DNA reads TGTGCCAGCAGCGCCGTCCGTTCACAAAGGGGTGGCTACACCTTC. The chain carries TRBV7-8 and TRBJ1-2; TRBD1 might be the D (5 bases). The germline gives CDR1 SGHVS, CDR2 FQNEAQ. V lost 5 bases and J 7 bases, leaving 20 bases between the germline ends. The CDR3 consists of 15 residues.

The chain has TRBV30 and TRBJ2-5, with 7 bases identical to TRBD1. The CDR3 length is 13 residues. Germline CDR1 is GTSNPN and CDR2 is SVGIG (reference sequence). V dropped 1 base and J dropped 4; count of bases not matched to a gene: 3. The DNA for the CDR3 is TGTGCCTGGAGTGAAGACAGGGTAGAGACCCAGTACTTC. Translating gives CAWSEDRVETQYF.

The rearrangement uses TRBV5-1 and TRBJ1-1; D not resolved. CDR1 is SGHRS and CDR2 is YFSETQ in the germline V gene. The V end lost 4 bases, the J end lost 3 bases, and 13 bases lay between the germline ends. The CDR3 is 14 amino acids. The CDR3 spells CASSPAARDTEAFF. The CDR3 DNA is TGCGCCAGCAGCCCTGCGGCGAGGGACACTGAAGCTTTCTTT.

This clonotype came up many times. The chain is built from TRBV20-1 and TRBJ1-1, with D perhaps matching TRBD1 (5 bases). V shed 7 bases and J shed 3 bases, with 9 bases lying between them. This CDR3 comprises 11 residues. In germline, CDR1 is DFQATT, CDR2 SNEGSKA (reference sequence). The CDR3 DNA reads TGCAGTGTGGGACTGGACACTGAAGCTTTCTTT. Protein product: CSVGLDTEAFF.

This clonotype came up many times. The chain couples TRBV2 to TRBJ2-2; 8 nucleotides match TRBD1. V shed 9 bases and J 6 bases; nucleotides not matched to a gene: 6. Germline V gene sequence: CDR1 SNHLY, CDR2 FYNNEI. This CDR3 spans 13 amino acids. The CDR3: CASGQGTAGELFF. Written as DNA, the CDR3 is TGTGCCAGTGGACAGGGTACGGCCGGGGAGCTGTTTTTT. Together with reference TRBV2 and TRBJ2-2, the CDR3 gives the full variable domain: EPEVTQTPSHQVTQMGQEVILRCVPISNHLYFYWYRQILGQKVEFLVSFYNNEISEKSEIFDDQFSVERPDGSNFTLKIRSTKLEDSAMYFCASGQGTAGELFFGEGSRLTVL.

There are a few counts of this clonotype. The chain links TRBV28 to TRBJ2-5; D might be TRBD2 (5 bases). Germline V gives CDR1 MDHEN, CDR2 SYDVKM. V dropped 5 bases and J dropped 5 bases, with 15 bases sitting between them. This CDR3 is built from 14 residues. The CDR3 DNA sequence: TGTGCCAGCAGTCCCTCAGATCAGCGGGAGACCCAGTACTTC. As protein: CASSPSDQRETQYF.

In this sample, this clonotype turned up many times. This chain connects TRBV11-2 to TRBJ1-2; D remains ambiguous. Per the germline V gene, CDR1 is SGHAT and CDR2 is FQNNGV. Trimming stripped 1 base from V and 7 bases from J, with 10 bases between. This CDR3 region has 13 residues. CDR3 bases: TGTGCCAGCAGCTTAGGGGTCCTGCGTGGCTACACCTTC. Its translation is CASSLGVLRGYTF.

CDR3 loop: CASSPRTSGRQQTQYF. The CDR3 region has the DNA TGTGCCAGCAGCCCCCGGACTAGCGGACGGCAACAGACCCAGTACTTC. The chain uses TRBV7-2 and TRBJ2-5, with 10 bases aligning to TRBD2. CDR3 length equals 16 residues. Losses at the gene ends were 5 bases for V and 6 bases for J; bases not matched to a gene: 12. Germline lookup yields CDR1 SGHTA and CDR2 FQGNSA.